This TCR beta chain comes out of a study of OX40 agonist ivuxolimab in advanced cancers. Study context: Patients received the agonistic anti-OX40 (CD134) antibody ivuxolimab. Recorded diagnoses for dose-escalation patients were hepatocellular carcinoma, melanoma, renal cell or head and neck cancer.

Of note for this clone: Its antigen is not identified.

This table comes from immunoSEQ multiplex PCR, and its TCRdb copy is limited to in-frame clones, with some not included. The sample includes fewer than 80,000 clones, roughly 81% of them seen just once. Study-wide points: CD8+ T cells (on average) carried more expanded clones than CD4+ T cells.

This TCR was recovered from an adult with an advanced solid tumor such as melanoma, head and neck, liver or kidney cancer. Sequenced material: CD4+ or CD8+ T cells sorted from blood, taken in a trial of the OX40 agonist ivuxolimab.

CDR3 protein: CAWSLAGGSTGELFF. DNA for the CDR3: TGTGCCTGGAGTTTAGCGGGGGGAAGTACCGGGGAGCTGTTTTTT. The V and J genes are TRBV30 and TRBJ2-2; 10 bases fit TRBD2. Germline values: CDR1 GTSNPN, CDR2 SVGIG (reference sequence). Trimming removed 2 bases from V and 5 bases from J; junction bases left unmatched: 5. CDR3 length: 15 residues.